The 18 T cell receptor beta chains listed next were all sequenced from one sample in a study of blood T cell repertoires in COVID-19. Profiled with immunoSEQ multiplex PCR; TCRdb holds only in-frame clones, not every one. This table has roughly 220,000 clones, almost 90% appearing once. Sequenced material: PBMCs or T cells enriched from blood (not recorded which). Receptors originate from a woman between 50 and 59 years old with acute COVID-19.

The chain links TRBV27 to TRBJ2-2; 12 bases match TRBD2. Germline assignment: CDR1 MNHEY and CDR2 SMNVEV (reference sequence). J gave up 3 bases and V 5 bases, and 4 bases lay outside the gene matches. The CDR3 loop spans 16 amino acids. CDR3 amino acids: CASSKGLAGYTGELFF. CDR3 DNA: TGTGCCAGCAGTAAGGGACTAGCGGGCTACACCGGGGAGCTGTTTTTT.

The J gene is TRBJ1-2, the V gene TRBV7-9, with TRBD1 matching 9 bases. Germline CDR1 and CDR2: SEHNR and FQNEAQ (reference sequence). The V segment lost 5 bases and the J segment 7 bases; nucleotides outside the gene matches: 8. This CDR3 region has 14 residues. The CDR3 bases are TGTGCCAGCAGCCCAGGACAGGGGATAGGTGGCTACACCTTC. It specifies CASSPGQGIGGYTF.

This chain uses TRBV11-2 with TRBJ2-7, with unresolved D. Germline loops: CDR1 SGHAT, CDR2 FQNNGV. This CDR3 has 12 residues. Trimming left V 1 base short and J 9 bases short, with 10 bases between. CDR3 residues: CASSLVRFAQYF. In DNA, the CDR3 is TGTGCCAGCAGCTTAGTCCGGTTTGCGCAGTACTTC.

V usage is TRBV3-1 (or the pseudogene TRBV3-2) and J usage is TRBJ1-1; D gene ambiguous. The germline V gene has CDR1 LGHDT and CDR2 YNNKEL (reference sequence). V lost 1 base, J lost 5 bases, and 14 bases lay in between. The CDR3 is 15 residues long. The CDR3 region is CASSQAREVRTEAFF. CDR3 bases: TGTGCCAGCAGCCAAGCAAGGGAGGTGAGGACTGAAGCTTTCTTT.

The rearrangement uses TRBV10-1 and TRBJ2-1; no firm D call. Per the germline V gene, CDR1 is WNHNN and CDR2 is SYGVQD (reference sequence). The CDR3 sequence is 11 residues long. V dropped 8 bases and J dropped 9 bases, with 11 bases sitting between them. CDR3 protein: CASRWRGEQFF. CDR3 bases: TGCGCCAGCCGATGGCGAGGTGAGCAGTTCTTC.

This chain joins TRBV11-2 and TRBJ2-7; 9 bases fit TRBD1. Germline trimming cut 5 bases from V and 7 bases from J; bases unmatched to any gene: 9. There are 14 residues in the CDR3. Germline CDR1 and CDR2: SGHAT and FQNNGV. The CDR3 DNA follows: TGTGCCAGCAGCCCCCGACAGGGGGTGGGGGAGCAGTACTTC. Its protein product is CASSPRQGVGEQYF.

The chain is built from TRBV7-9 and TRBJ2-7; D may be TRBD1 (5 bases). V lost 3 bases and J 5 bases, leaving 8 bases between the germline ends. This CDR3 has 12 residues. Germline V gene lookup returns CDR1 SEHNR and CDR2 FQNEAQ (reference sequence). CDR3 sequence (DNA): TGTGCCAGCAGCTTGTGGGGCGACGAGCAGTACTTC. Translating it yields CASSLWGDEQYF. Full variable domain (outside the CDR3, taken from reference TRBV7-9 and TRBJ2-7): DTGVSQNPRHKITKRGQNVTFRCDPISEHNRLYWYRQTLGQGPEFLTYFQNEAQLEKSRLLSDRFSAERPKGSFSTLEIQRTEQGDSAMYLCASSLWGDEQYFGPGTRLTVT.

This chain connects TRBV4-3 to TRBJ2-7; TRBD1 is a possible D gene (6 bases). The V end lost 0 bases, the J end lost 7 bases, and 16 bases lay between the germline ends. Looked up from germline, CDR1 is LGHNA and CDR2 is YSLEER. The CDR3 runs 15 residues. CDR3 nucleotides: TGCGCCAGCAGCCAAGATTTGGCAGGGGCGAGGGAGCAGTACTTC. This codes for CASSQDLAGAREQYF.

The chain couples TRBV6-5 to TRBJ1-6; TRBD1 agrees at 7 bases. V lost 7 bases and J lost 3; bases outside the gene matches: 3. The CDR3 is made up of 14 amino acids. Germline V gene sequence: CDR1 MNHEY, CDR2 SVGAGI. The CDR3 DNA follows: TGTGCCAGCATGGGACAGCTCTATAATTCACCCCTCCACTTT. This sequence encodes CASMGQLYNSPLHF.

This clone occurred a few times. The chain couples TRBV4-1 to TRBJ2-7, with D possibly matching TRBD2 (6 bases). From germline, CDR1 is MGHRA and CDR2 YSYEKL. This CDR3 region has 16 residues. Trimming left V 4 bases short and J 7 bases short, with 23 bases between. The CDR3 coding sequence is TGCGCCAGCAGCCCTCTGGGGAGGAGCACTTCTAGGGAGCAGTACTTC. Encoded protein: CASSPLGRSTSREQYF.

In its sample, this clone was seen once. The CDR3 nucleotides read TGTGCCAGCAGTTTAGAGGGACAGGGCCCAAACTATGGCTACACCTTC. Its translation: CASSLEGQGPNYGYTF. The chain joins TRBV28 to TRBJ1-2; TRBD1 matches at 9 bases. CDR1 and CDR2 (germline): MDHEN, SYDVKM. The CDR3 covers 16 residues. V trimming: 2 bases; J trimming: 2 bases; junction bases outside the gene matches: 6.

In its sample, this clone was seen once. The rearrangement uses TRBV15 and TRBJ1-6, with D perhaps TRBD1 (6 bases). Germline CDR1 is LNHNV and CDR2 is YYDKDF (reference sequence). CDR3 length equals 16 residues. Trimming pared 4 bases from V and 6 bases from J, leaving 16 bases between. Here the CDR3 DNA reads TGTGCCACCAGCAAGGCCCCGGGACACGGTAATTCACCCCTCCACTTT. Its protein product is CATSKAPGHGNSPLHF. Using reference TRBV15 and TRBJ1-6 for the parts outside the CDR3, the full variable domain is DAMVIQNPRYQVTQFGKPVTLSCSQTLNHNVMYWYQQKSSQAPKLLFHYYDKDFNNEADTPDNFQSRRPNTSFCFLDIRSPGLGDTAMYLCATSKAPGHGNSPLHFGNGTRLTVT.

This clone appeared once. The chain couples TRBV27 to TRBJ1-5; D call uncertain. V lost 3 bases to trimming and J lost 3 bases, with 3 bases between them. This CDR3 comprises 12 residues. Germline lookup yields CDR1 MNHEY and CDR2 SMNVEV (reference sequence). In DNA form, the CDR3 reads TGTGCCAGCAGTTTTAACAATCAGCCCCAGCATTTT. Residues: CASSFNNQPQHF.

This rearrangement joins TRBV7-2 to TRBJ2-7, with 9 bases identical to TRBD2. The junction had 10 bases not matched to a gene; V was cut back by 1 base and J by 3 bases. The CDR3 spans 17 residues. Looked up from germline, CDR1 is SGHTA and CDR2 is FQGNSA. The CDR3 sequence: CASSLVRPGTSSYEQYF. The CDR3 nucleotides are TGTGCCAGCAGCTTAGTCCGGCCCGGGACTAGCAGCTACGAGCAGTACTTC.

With respect to this clone: Other DNA sequences in this specimen translate into the identical CDR3. The genes are TRBV10-3 and TRBJ2-1; D uncertain. V lost 4 bases, J lost 7 bases, and 8 bases lay in between. Germline CDR1 reads ENHRY; CDR2 reads SYGVKD. The CDR3 totals 12 residues. The DNA for the CDR3 is TGTGCCATCAGTGGAGGATCTAATGAGCAGTTCTTC. Amino acid sequence: CAISGGSNEQFF.

The rearrangement links TRBV3-1 (or the pseudogene TRBV3-2) to TRBJ2-1; D is unclear. The CDR3 has 14 residues. Germline CDR1 and CDR2: LGHDT and YNNKEL (reference sequence). V dropped 1 base and J dropped 0 bases, with 4 bases sitting between them. CDR3 loop: CASSQVDSYNEQFF. As DNA, the CDR3 is TGTGCCAGCAGCCAAGTAGACTCCTACAATGAGCAGTTCTTC.

The V gene is TRBV27, the J gene TRBJ1-2, with TRBD1 identical over 8 bases. CDR3 length equals 14 residues. CDR1 MNHEY and CDR2 SMNVEV come from the germline V gene (reference sequence). Trimming cost V 6 bases and J 3 bases; bases outside gene matches: 6. CDR3 in amino acids: CASSPSGGYYGYTF. For the CDR3, the DNA is TGTGCCAGCAGCCCTTCAGGGGGCTACTATGGCTACACCTTC.

This sequence joins TRBV2 and TRBJ1-1; no clear D. This CDR3 comprises 14 residues. Germline assignment: CDR1 SNHLY and CDR2 FYNNEI. Trimming took off 6 bases at V and 5 bases at J, with 16 bases between the two ends. CDR3 region: CASRPTSGGTEAFF. CDR3 sequence (DNA): TGTGCCAGCAGACCCACCTCCGGCGGAACTGAAGCTTTCTTT.